This note documents a single TCR beta chain sequence. Its matching antigen is unknown. The junction differs from germline at one of its ends, possibly a read error. These data belong to a study of blood T cells in healthy people across ages. Whole-study findings and limits: Higher diversity and more naive CD4+ cells were features of long-lived donors, compared to aged donors.

This CDR3 has 16 amino acids. Together with a sample-barcoded 5' primer, a J-beta primer mix was included in a second PCR lasting about 6 to 11 cycles. Via MiXCR, TCRdb re-called the 5' RACE reads, giving one row per CDR3 protein. The sample lists approximately 800,000 distinct CDR3 sequences; around 62% were seen once. This rearrangement joins TRBV12-3 or TRBV12-4 to TRBJ2-3; TRBD2 aligns across 7 bases. This clonotype was sampled from a man aged 30-40 years in good health. Input material: blood. The CDR3 loop reads CASSLLGRMRTDAQYF. The CDR3 DNA sequence: TGTGCCAGCAGCCTCCTCGGGAGGATGAGAACAGATGCGCAGTATTTT.